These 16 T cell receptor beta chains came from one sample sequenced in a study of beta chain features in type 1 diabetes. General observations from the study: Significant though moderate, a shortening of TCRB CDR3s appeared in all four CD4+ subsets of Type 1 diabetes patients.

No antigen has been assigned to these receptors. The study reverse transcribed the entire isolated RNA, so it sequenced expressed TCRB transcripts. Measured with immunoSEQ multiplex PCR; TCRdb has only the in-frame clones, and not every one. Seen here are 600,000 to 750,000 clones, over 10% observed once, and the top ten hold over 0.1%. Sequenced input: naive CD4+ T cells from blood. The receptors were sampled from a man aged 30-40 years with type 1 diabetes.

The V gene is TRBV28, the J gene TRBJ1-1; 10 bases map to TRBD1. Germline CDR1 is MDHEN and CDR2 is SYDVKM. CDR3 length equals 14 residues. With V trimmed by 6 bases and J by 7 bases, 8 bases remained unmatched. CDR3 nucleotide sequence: TGTGCCAGCAGAACCGGACAGGGGGTAGGTGAAGCTTTCTTT. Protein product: CASRTGQGVGEAFF.

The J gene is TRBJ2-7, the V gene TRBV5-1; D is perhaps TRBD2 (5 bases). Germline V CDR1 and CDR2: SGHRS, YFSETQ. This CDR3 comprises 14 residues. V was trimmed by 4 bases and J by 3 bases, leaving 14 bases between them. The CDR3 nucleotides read TGCGCCAGCAGCACCGGGGTAGAGCTCTACGAGCAGTACTTC. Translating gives CASSTGVELYEQYF.

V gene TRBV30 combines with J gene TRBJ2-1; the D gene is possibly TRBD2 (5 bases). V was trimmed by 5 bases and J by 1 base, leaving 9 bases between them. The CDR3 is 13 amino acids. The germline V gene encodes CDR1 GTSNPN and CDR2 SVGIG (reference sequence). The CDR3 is CAWLRGSYNEQFF. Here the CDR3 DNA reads TGTGCCTGGTTACGGGGATCCTACAATGAGCAGTTCTTC.

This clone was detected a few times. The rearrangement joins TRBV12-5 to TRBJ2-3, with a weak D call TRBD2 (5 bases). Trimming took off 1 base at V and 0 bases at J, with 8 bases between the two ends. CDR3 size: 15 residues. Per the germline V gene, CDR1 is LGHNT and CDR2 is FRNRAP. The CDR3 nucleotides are TGTGCTAGTGGTTTGGCGGGGAGCAGCACAGATACGCAGTATTTT. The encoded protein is CASGLAGSSTDTQYF.

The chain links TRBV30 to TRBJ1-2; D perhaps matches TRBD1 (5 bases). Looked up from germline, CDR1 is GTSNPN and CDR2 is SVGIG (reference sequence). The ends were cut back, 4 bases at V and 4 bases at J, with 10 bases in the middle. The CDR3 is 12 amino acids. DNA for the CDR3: TGTGCCTGGACCGGGACTACCTATGGCTACACCTTC. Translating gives CAWTGTTYGYTF.

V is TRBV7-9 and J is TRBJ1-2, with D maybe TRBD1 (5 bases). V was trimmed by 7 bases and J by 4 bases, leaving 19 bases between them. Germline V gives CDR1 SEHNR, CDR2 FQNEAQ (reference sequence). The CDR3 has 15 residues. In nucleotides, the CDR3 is TGTGCCAGCACCGCCGGGGCAGGCCTGGGCTATGGCTACACCTTC. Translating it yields CASTAGAGLGYGYTF.

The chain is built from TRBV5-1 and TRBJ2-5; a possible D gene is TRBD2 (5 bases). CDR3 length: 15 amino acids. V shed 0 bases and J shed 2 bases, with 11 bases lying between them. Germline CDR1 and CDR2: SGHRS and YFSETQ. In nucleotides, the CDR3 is TGCGCCAGCAGCTTGGCGGGAAGCACGCAAGAGACCCAGTACTTC. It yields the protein CASSLAGSTQETQYF.

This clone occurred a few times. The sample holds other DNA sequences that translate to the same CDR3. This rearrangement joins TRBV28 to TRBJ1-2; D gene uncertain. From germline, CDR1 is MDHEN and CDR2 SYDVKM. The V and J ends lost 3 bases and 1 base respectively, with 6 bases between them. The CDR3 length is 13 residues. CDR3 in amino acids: CASSLAINYGYTF. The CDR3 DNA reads TGTGCCAGCAGTTTGGCGATTAACTATGGCTACACCTTC.

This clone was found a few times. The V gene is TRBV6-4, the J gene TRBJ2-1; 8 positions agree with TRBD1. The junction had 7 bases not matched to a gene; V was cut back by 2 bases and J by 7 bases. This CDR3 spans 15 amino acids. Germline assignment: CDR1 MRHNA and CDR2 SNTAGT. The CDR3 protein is CASSDNGQGLNEQFF. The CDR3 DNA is TGTGCCAGCAGTGACAACGGACAGGGTTTGAATGAGCAGTTCTTC.

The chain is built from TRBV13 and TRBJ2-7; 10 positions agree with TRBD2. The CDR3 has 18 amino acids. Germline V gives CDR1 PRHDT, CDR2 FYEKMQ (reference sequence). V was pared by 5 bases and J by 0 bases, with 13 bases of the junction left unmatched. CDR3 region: CASSGPGLAIGVSYEQYF. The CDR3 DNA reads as TGTGCCAGCAGCGGCCCGGGACTAGCGATAGGTGTCTCCTACGAGCAGTACTTC.

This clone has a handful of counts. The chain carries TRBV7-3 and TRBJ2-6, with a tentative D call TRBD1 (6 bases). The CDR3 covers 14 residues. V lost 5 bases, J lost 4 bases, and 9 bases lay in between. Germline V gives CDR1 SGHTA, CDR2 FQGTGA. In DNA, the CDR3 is TGTGCCAGCAGCACCGGGACAGGGGCCAACGTCCTGACTTTC. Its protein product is CASSTGTGANVLTF.

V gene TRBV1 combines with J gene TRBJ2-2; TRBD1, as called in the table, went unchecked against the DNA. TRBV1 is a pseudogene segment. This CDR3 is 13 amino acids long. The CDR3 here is CTSSWGQAGELFF. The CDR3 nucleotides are TGCACCAGCAGCTGGGGACAGGCCGGGGAGCTGTTTTTT.

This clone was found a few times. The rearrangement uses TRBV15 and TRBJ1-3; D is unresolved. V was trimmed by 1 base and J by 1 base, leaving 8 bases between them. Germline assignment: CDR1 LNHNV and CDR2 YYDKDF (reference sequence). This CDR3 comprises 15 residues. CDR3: CATSRAQVSGNTIYF. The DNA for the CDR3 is TGTGCCACCAGCAGAGCCCAGGTTTCTGGAAACACCATATATTTT.

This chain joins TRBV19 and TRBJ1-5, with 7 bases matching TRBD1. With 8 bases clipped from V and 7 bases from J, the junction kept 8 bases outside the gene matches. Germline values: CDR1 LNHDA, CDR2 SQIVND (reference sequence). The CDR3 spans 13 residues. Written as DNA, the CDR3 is TGTGCCAGTGCTCAGGGGGTGGGGCAGCCCCAGCATTTT. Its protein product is CASAQGVGQPQHF.

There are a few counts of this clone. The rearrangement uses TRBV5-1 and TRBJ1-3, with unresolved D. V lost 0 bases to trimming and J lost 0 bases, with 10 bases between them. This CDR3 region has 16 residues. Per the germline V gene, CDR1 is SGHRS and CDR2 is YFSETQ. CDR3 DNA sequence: TGCGCCAGCAGCTTGGAGGCGCGCGTCTCTGGAAACACCATATATTTT. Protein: CASSLEARVSGNTIYF.

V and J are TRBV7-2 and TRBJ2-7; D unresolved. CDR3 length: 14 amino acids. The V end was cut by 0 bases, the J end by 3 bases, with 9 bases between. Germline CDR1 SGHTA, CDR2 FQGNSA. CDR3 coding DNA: TGTGCCAGCAGCTTAGCGGGGAACATCTACGAGCAGTACTTC. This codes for CASSLAGNIYEQYF.